These 10 T cell receptor beta chains were sequenced from one sample in a study of blood T cell repertoires in COVID-19. Only in-frame clones appear in the TCRdb table, and some are missing; sequencing was by immunoSEQ multiplex PCR. The sample holds a few hundred thousand clones, around 83% seen once. Material: PBMCs or T cells enriched from blood (not recorded which). These receptors originate from a woman aged 45-65 years who had recovered from COVID-19.

This clone appeared once. This chain joins TRBV7-9 and TRBJ1-6; 8 positions agree with TRBD1. The V gene end was trimmed by 5 bases and the J gene end by 5 bases; junction bases not matched to a gene: 8. Germline loops: CDR1 SEHNR, CDR2 FQNEAQ (reference sequence). The CDR3 covers 16 residues. CDR3 region: CASSPTDRVDNSPLHF. CDR3 nucleotide sequence: TGTGCCAGCAGCCCGACGGACAGGGTGGATAATTCACCCCTCCACTTT.

V is TRBV14 and J is TRBJ1-2, with D maybe TRBD1 (5 bases). Germline loops: CDR1 SGHDN, CDR2 FVKESK. The CDR3 totals 16 residues. The V gene lost 5 bases and the J gene lost 2 bases, with 18 bases spanning the gap. The CDR3 nucleotides read TGTGCCAGCAGCTCCCGAGGGAGGGGCCCCAACTATGGCTACACCTTC. Residues: CASSSRGRGPNYGYTF.

The CDR3 reads CASSRTGTGGGEQYF. The CDR3 DNA is TGTGCCAGCAGCCGTACCGGGACAGGGGGTGGAGAGCAGTACTTC. The genes are TRBV5-4 and TRBJ2-7; 11 bases are shared with TRBD1. The junction had 10 bases not matched to a gene; V was cut back by 4 bases and J by 7 bases. Germline loops: CDR1 SGHNT, CDR2 YYREEE (reference sequence). This CDR3 is built from 15 residues. Looking up the rest from reference TRBV5-4 and TRBJ2-7 gives the full variable domain: ETGVTQSPTHLIKTRGQQVTLRCSSQSGHNTVSWYQQALGQGPQFIFQYYREEENGRGNFPPRFSGLQFPNYSSELNVNALELDDSALYLCASSRTGTGGGEQYFGPGTRLTVT.

CDR3 in DNA: TGTGCCAGCAGCTTAGAGGGACTAGCGGGAGGGCTAGGCCAGCAGTACTTC. Protein sequence: CASSLEGLAGGLGQQYF. The chain employs TRBV7-2 and TRBJ2-7; 16 bases map to TRBD2. Germline V gene sequence: CDR1 SGHTA, CDR2 FQGNSA. The ends lost 1 base at V and 8 bases at J; junction bases unmatched: 8. The CDR3 runs to 17 residues.

This sequence joins TRBV13 and TRBJ2-3; 7 positions match TRBD1. Germline-derived CDR1 and CDR2 are PRHDT and FYEKMQ (reference sequence). This CDR3 region has 17 residues. J lost 3 bases, V lost 0 bases, and 9 bases had no gene match. The CDR3 sequence: CASSLGPGTVRTDTQYF. CDR3 DNA: TGTGCCAGCAGCTTAGGACCGGGGACAGTCAGGACAGATACGCAGTATTTT.

The V gene is TRBV9, the J gene TRBJ1-6; TRBD1 agrees at 10 bases. Germline CDR1 SGDLS, CDR2 YYNGEE. The length of the CDR3 is 16 residues. V dropped 3 bases and J dropped 8; count of bases not matched to a gene: 8. CDR3 sequence: CASSAGRGQGYSPLHF. The CDR3 coding sequence is TGTGCCAGCAGCGCCGGGAGGGGACAGGGGTATTCACCCCTCCACTTT.

The chain couples TRBV11-1 to TRBJ2-7; perhaps TRBD1 as D (6 bases). The V and J ends lost 4 bases and 2 bases respectively, with 15 bases between them. Germline CDR1 and CDR2: SGHAT and FQDESV (reference sequence). The CDR3 spans 15 residues. The CDR3 DNA reads as TGTGCCAGCAGCTCTTACCGGGACATGGCCTACGAGCAGTACTTC. Protein: CASSSYRDMAYEQYF.

The rearrangement uses TRBV12-3 or TRBV12-4 and TRBJ1-2; the match to TRBD1 covers 7 bases. Trimming at V came to 10 bases and at J to 4 bases, leaving 9 bases not matched to a gene. This CDR3 has 13 amino acids. The CDR3 DNA sequence: TGTGCCAACACTCAGGGGGGAGGCTATGGCTACACCTTC. Protein: CANTQGGGYGYTF.

The CDR3 DNA is TGCAGCGTTGGGGACAGGTCCTACGAGCAGTACTTC. Its translation: CSVGDRSYEQYF. The chain is built from TRBV29-1 and TRBJ2-7, with TRBD1 matching over 8 bases. V lost 4 bases to trimming and J lost 1 base; unmatched junction nucleotides: 0. CDR1 SQVTM and CDR2 ANQGSEA come from the germline V gene. The CDR3 is 12 amino acids.

The V and J genes are TRBV10-3 and TRBJ2-2; 10 bases are shared with TRBD1. Trimming removed 7 bases from V and 7 bases from J; junction bases left unmatched: 9. Germline values: CDR1 ENHRY, CDR2 SYGVKD. The CDR3 sequence is 15 residues long. The CDR3 here is CAINTGTGVDGELFF. CDR3 bases: TGTGCCATCAACACCGGGACAGGGGTGGACGGGGAGCTGTTTTTT.